The clone carrying this TCR beta chain was recorded a few times. Its antigen is not identified. This could be a read error, since a much larger clone is one nucleotide away. Germline V gene data show CDR1 as MDHEN and CDR2 as SYDVKM. This CDR3 has 13 residues. Using a J-beta primer mix together with a sample-barcoded 5' primer, a second PCR was run for 7 to 11 cycles. TCRdb re-called the 5' RACE reads through MiXCR, storing one row per CDR3 protein. The sample yields about 930,000 distinct CDR3 sequences, about 29% seen once. This entry belongs to a study of blood T cells in healthy people across ages. Study-wide results and limits: With age, beta diversity per million T cells declined roughly linearly, significantly by 40.

These sequences were also reported in another study, on T cells of mothers and their children.

The sequencing input was blood. The clonotype was recovered from a middle-aged woman in good health. The chain joins TRBV28 to TRBJ2-5, with no clear D. The DNA of the CDR3 is TGTGCCAGCAGCGCCCCGGCGACGGAGATCCAGTACTTC. Encoded protein: CASSAPATEIQYF.